The clone carrying this T cell receptor (beta chain) was seen ten or more times. Its specificity is unknown. This sample is part of a study of CD8 T cells in ankylosing spondylitis. General observations from the study: Disease-linked clones bore a CD8+ phenotype and were relatively rare in peripheral blood. Reportedly, significant enrichment of disease-linked clones occurred in matched ankylosing spondylitis synovial fluid. A TCR beta motif made of fewer than 10 highly homologous variants seemed typical of ankylosing spondylitis blood.

Germline values: CDR1 SGHTA, CDR2 FQGNSA. V was cut by 1 base and J by 7 bases, with 11 bases left in between. The CDR3 consists of 15 residues. One entry per CDR3 protein, called by TCRdb with MiXCR from the 5' RACE reads. In the table there are 200,000 to 250,000 distinct CDR3 sequences, roughly 10% of which are singletons. Sequencing input: blood, either unsorted or a sorted T cell fraction (not recorded which). The chain couples TRBV7-2 to TRBJ1-6; D ambiguous. The TCR sequence derives from a male donor with ankylosing spondylitis or in good health (not recorded which). CDR3 in DNA: TGTGCCAGCAGCTTAGAAGCCAGATCCAATTCACCCCTCCACTTT. Its translation is CASSLEARSNSPLHF.